This is a list of T cell receptor beta chains from one sample in a study of OX40 agonist ivuxolimab in advanced cancers. The assay was immunoSEQ multiplex PCR, and TCRdb's table has in-frame clones only and misses some. Found here are more than 45,000 clones, roughly 84% of them singletons; the top ten hold less than 5.5%. The sample was CD4+ or CD8+ T cells sorted from blood, taken in a trial of the OX40 agonist ivuxolimab. These receptors originate from an adult with an advanced solid tumor such as melanoma, head and neck, liver or kidney cancer. The CDR3 runs from the conserved cysteine through the conserved F or W. D genes are given only for firm matches. A clone size is listed for some rows: how often the clone was seen (once, few, many), or a class if it is expanded.

v_call	j_call	d_call	clone_size	cdr3_nt	cdr3_aa
TRBV28	TRBJ2-1	TRBD2	.	TGTGCCAGCAGTTTAATCGTTAGCGGGAGGATAGATGAGCAGTTCTTC	CASSLIVSGRIDEQFF
TRBV7-2	TRBJ2-2	.	.	TGTGCCAGCAACAAAATAAGTATCGGGGAGCTGTTTTTT	CASNKISIGELFF
TRBV9	TRBJ1-2	.	.	TGTGCCAGCAGCGTAGGAGCAGGGAGGGATGGCTACACCTTC	CASSVGAGRDGYTF
TRBV30	TRBJ2-7	TRBD2	.	TGTGCCTGGAGTGGAATGGGTGCGGGAGGATTCTCCTACGAGCAGTACTTC	CAWSGMGAGGFSYEQYF
TRBV7-3	TRBJ2-1	TRBD2	.	TGTGCCAGCAGCTTAGGGGCGGGAGGCGGATGGAATGAGCAGTTCTTC	CASSLGAGGGWNEQFF
TRBV5-4	TRBJ2-3	TRBD1	.	TGTGCCAGCAGCTTGGATACAGGGGGTACAGATACGCAGTATTTT	CASSLDTGGTDTQYF
TRBV5-1	TRBJ1-4	.	once	TGCGCCAGCAGCTTGGATGGCGAAAAACTGTTTTTT	CASSLDGEKLFF
TRBV19	TRBJ2-1	.	.	TGTGCCAGTAGTATAGGTCTAGCGTACTACAATGAGCAGTTCTTC	CASSIGLAYYNEQFF
TRBV9	TRBJ1-3	.	.	TGTGCCAGCAGCGTAGGAGTAGGGACTGGAAACACCATATATTTT	CASSVGVGTGNTIYF
TRBV28	TRBJ2-7	.	.	TGTGCCAGCAGTTTAATAGACGAGCAGTACTTC	CASSLIDEQYF
TRBV28	TRBJ2-5	.	.	TGTGCCAGCAGTGCGGGACAGTCCGTAGAGACCCAGTACTTC	CASSAGQSVETQYF
TRBV5-5	TRBJ2-7	.	.	TGTGCCAGCAGCTTCGGGCTGGTCTCCTACGAGCAGTACTTC	CASSFGLVSYEQYF
TRBV9	TRBJ2-1	TRBD2	.	TGTGCCAGCAGCCCGTCAGCGGGACTAGTTTACAATGAGCAGTTCTTC	CASSPSAGLVYNEQFF
TRBV19	TRBJ2-7	TRBD2	once	TGTGCCAGCCGGGTGGCTAGCGGGGCCTACGAGCAGTACTTC	CASRVASGAYEQYF
TRBV5-4	TRBJ2-1	.	.	TGTGCCAGCAGCTTGGGAAGCGATTACAATGAGCAGTTCTTC	CASSLGSDYNEQFF
TRBV10-1	TRBJ2-7	.	few	TGCGCCAGCAGTGAGCATTCCCAGTCCTACGAGCAGTACTTC	CASSEHSQSYEQYF
TRBV6-1	TRBJ2-7	.	.	TGTGCCAGCAGTATACGCTCCCGGGCAATGAGGGAGCAGTACTTC	CASSIRSRAMREQYF
TRBV11-2	TRBJ2-7	.	few	TGTGCCAGCAGCTCGTCGGGGGAGCAGTACTTC	CASSSSGEQYF
TRBV9	TRBJ2-7	TRBD2	.	TGTGCCAGCAGCGTAGGAGGACTAGCGGGAGGAGTGCAGTACTTC	CASSVGGLAGGVQYF
TRBV5-4	TRBJ2-3	.	.	TGTGCCAGCAGCGAGAGGGCGGGTAGCGATACGCAGTATTTT	CASSERAGSDTQYF
TRBV4-2	TRBJ1-6	.	.	TGTGCCAGCAGCCAAGAAGGCTTAAATTCACCCCTCCACTTT	CASSQEGLNSPLHF
TRBV7-8	TRBJ2-7	TRBD1	.	TGTGCCAGCAGAAACAGGGGCGACGAGCAGTACTTC	CASRNRGDEQYF
TRBV6-5	TRBJ2-7	.	.	TGTGCCAGCAAGGGTATCTACGAGCAGTACTTC	CASKGIYEQYF
TRBV11-2	TRBJ2-3	.	once	TGTGCCACAGGGTTCTCGGCAGATACGCAGTATTTT	CATGFSADTQYF
TRBV6-1	TRBJ1-1	.	.	TGTGCCAGCAGTCCGCGACACGGGGAGGCGACTGAAGCTTTCTTT	CASSPRHGEATEAFF
TRBV5-1	TRBJ2-7	TRBD1	.	TGCGCCAGCAGCTTGGGACAGGGTGGTACCTACGAGCAGTACTTC	CASSLGQGGTYEQYF
TRBV7-9	TRBJ1-1	.	.	TGTGCCAGCAGCTCCGGGACGGAGAACACTGAAGCTTTCTTT	CASSSGTENTEAFF
TRBV4-1	TRBJ2-5	.	.	TGCGCCAGCAGCCAACCCCCGGGGGGCGAGGAGACCCAGTACTTC	CASSQPPGGEETQYF
TRBV19	TRBJ1-1	TRBD1	.	TGTGCCAGTAGTATGAGGGGGCGGGGCGGCACTGAAGCTTTCTTT	CASSMRGRGGTEAFF
TRBV4-2	TRBJ2-7	.	.	TGTGCCAGCAGCTTGCAGGGGGCGGGAGGCTCCGAGCAGTACTTC	CASSLQGAGGSEQYF
TRBV4-1	TRBJ2-3	.	few	TGCGCCAGCAGTCTTACTTCACAGGCCACAGATACGCAGTATTTT	CASSLTSQATDTQYF
TRBV6-5	TRBJ2-1	TRBD2	.	TGTGCCAGCAGTTACGACACTAGCGGGAGGACCAAGCAGTTCTTC	CASSYDTSGRTKQFF
TRBV30	TRBJ2-1	TRBD2	.	TGTGCCTGGGGGGGAGCGGGAGGTCTCAATGAGCAGTTCTTC	CAWGGAGGLNEQFF
TRBV5-1	TRBJ1-3	.	once	TGCGCCAGCAGCTTGGCCGGCAGGGGAAACACCATATATTTT	CASSLAGRGNTIYF
TRBV4-2	TRBJ2-7	.	.	TGTGCCAGCAGCCAAGAGGTGGGGACGACCAACTACGAGCAGTACTTC	CASSQEVGTTNYEQYF
TRBV4-1	TRBJ2-3	.	.	TGCGCCAGCAGCCTGGTGGGAGTCTTAGATACGCAGTATTTT	CASSLVGVLDTQYF
TRBV28	TRBJ1-1	.	.	TGTGCCAGCAGCCCGCGGACAGTGAACACTGAAGCTTTCTTT	CASSPRTVNTEAFF
TRBV28	TRBJ2-7	.	.	TGTGCCAGCAGATTTCGGGCAACAGTTGACTACGAGCAGTACTTC	CASRFRATVDYEQYF
TRBV6-1	TRBJ2-5	TRBD2	.	TGTGCCAGCAGTGGACTAGCGGGAGGTGGGGAGACCCAGTACTTC	CASSGLAGGGETQYF
TRBV7-9	TRBJ2-7	TRBD1	.	TGTGCCAGCAGCTTAAACGACGGGACAGGAGCCTACGAGCAGTACTTC	CASSLNDGTGAYEQYF
TRBV6-5	TRBJ2-2	.	.	TGTGCCAGCAGTAGGAAGACTAGTTCTACCGGGGAGCTGTTTTTT	CASSRKTSSTGELFF